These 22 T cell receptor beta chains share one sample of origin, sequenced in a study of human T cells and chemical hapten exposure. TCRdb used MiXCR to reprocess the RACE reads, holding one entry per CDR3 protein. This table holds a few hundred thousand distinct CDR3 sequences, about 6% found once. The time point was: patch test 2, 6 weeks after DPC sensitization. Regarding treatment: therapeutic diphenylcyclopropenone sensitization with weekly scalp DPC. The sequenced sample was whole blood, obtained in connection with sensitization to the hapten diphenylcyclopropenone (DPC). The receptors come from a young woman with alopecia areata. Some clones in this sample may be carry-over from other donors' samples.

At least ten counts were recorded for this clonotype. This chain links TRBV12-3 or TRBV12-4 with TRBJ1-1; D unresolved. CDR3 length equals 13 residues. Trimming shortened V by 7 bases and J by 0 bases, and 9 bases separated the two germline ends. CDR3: CASISQMNTEAFF. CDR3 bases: TGTGCCAGCATCTCGCAAATGAACACTGAAGCTTTCTTT.

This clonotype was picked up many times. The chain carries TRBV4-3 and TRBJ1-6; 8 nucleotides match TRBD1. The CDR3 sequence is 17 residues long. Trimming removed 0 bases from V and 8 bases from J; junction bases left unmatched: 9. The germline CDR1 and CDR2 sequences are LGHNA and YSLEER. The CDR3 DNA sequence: TGCGCCAGCAGCCAAGAGCCCTGGACAGGGCGCGATTCACCCCTCCACTTT. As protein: CASSQEPWTGRDSPLHF.

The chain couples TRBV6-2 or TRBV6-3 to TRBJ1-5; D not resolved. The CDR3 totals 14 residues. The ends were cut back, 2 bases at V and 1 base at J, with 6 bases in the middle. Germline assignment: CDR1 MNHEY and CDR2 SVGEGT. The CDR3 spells CASSYPISNQPQHF. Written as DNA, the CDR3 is TGTGCCAGCAGTTACCCCATAAGCAATCAGCCCCAGCATTTT.

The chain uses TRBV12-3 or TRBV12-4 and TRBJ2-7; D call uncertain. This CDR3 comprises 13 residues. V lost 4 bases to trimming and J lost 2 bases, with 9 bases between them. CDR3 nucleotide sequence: TGTGCCAGCAGTTCTCGCGGTACCTACGAGCAGTACTTC. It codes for CASSSRGTYEQYF.

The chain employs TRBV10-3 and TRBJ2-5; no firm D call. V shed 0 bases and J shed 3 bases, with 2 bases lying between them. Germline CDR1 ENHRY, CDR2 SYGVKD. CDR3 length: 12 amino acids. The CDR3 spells CAISESEETQYF. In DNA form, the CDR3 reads TGTGCCATCAGTGAGTCGGAAGAGACCCAGTACTTC.

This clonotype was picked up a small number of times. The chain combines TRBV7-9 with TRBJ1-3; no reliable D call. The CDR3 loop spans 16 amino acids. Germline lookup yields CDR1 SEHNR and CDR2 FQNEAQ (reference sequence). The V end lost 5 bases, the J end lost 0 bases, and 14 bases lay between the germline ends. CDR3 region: CASSLPPSRSGNTIYF. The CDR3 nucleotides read TGTGCCAGCAGCCTACCGCCAAGCCGCTCTGGAAACACCATATATTTT.

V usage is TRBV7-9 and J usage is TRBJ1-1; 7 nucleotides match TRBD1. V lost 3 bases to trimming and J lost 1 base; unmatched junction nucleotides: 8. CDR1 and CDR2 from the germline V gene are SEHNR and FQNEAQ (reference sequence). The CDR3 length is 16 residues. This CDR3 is CASSFPTGTENTEAFF. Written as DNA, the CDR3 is TGTGCCAGCAGCTTCCCAACCGGGACAGAGAACACTGAAGCTTTCTTT.

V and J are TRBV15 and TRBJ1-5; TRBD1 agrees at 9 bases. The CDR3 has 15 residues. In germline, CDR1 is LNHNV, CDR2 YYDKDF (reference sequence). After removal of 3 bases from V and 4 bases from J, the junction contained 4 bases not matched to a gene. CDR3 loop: CATSSGGQGNQPQHF. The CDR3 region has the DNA TGTGCCACCAGCAGCGGGGGACAGGGAAATCAGCCCCAGCATTTT.

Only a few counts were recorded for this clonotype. The CDR3 DNA reads TGCGCCAGCAGCCAAGATTCGTTTGAGGCAGGGTTGGCAGATACGCAGTATTTT. Its translation: CASSQDSFEAGLADTQYF. The chain recombines TRBV4-3 with TRBJ2-3, with D possibly being TRBD1 (5 bases). Trimming cost V 0 bases and J 4 bases, with 20 bases left between them. CDR3 length: 18 residues. CDR1 and CDR2 (germline): LGHNA, YSLEER.

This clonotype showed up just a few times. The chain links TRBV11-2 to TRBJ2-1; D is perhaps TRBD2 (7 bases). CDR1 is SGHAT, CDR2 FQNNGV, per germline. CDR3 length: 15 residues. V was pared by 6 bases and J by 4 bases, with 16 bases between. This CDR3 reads CASREGGAIYNEQFF. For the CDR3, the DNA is TGTGCCAGCAGAGAAGGGGGGGCCATTTACAATGAGCAGTTCTTC.

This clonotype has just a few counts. CDR3 residues: CASSYVVVNQPQHF. DNA of the CDR3: TGTGCCAGCAGTTACGTAGTCGTAAATCAGCCCCAGCATTTT. The chain is built from TRBV6-2 or TRBV6-3 and TRBJ1-5; D not certain. With 2 bases removed from V and 4 bases from J, the gap between germline ends came to 9 bases. Germline V gene lookup returns CDR1 MNHEY and CDR2 SVGEGT. The CDR3 contains 14 residues.

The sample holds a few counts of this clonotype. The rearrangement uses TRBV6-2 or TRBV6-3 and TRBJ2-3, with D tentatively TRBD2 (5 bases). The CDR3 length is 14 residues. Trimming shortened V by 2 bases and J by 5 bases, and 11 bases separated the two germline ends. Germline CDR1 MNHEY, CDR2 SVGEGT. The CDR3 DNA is TGTGCCAGCAGTTACCGGGGAATTGGAGATACGCAGTATTTT. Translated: CASSYRGIGDTQYF.

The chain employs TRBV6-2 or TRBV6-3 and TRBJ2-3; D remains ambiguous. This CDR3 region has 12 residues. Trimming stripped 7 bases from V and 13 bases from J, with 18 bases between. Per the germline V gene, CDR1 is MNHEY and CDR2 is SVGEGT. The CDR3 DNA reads TGTGCCAGCACCACCCCCGGGCGACGGGAGTATTTT. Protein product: CASTTPGRREYF.

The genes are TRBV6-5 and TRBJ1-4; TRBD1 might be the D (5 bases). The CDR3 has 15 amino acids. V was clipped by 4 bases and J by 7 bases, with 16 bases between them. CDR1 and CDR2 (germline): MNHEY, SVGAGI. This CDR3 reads CASSWLWGKGEKLFF. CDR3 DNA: TGTGCCAGCAGTTGGCTCTGGGGGAAAGGTGAAAAACTGTTTTTT.

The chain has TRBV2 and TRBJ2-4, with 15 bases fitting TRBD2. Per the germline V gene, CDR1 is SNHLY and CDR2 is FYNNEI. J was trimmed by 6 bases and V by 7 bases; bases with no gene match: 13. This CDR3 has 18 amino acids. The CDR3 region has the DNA TGTGCCAGCACCCCGGAGGGACTAGCGGGGGGCCGGAGAAACATTCAGTACTTC. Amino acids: CASTPEGLAGGRRNIQYF.

CDR3 loop: CASSLRGQGAAGNNEQFF. Written as DNA, the CDR3 is TGTGCCAGCAGCTTACGGGGACAGGGAGCGGCCGGCAACAATGAGCAGTTCTTC. The chain carries TRBV7-9 and TRBJ2-1; 9 bases are a match to TRBD1. Germline CDR1 and CDR2: SEHNR and FQNEAQ (reference sequence). The trim removed 2 bases at V and 5 bases at J, leaving 13 bases unmatched. The CDR3 has 18 residues.

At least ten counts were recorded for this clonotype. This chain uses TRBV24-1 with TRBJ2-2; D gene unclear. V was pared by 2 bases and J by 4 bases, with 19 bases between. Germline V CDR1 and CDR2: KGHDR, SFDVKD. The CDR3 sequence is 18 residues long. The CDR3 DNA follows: TGTGCCACCAGTGATTCGAGTAGGCACCTGAGTGGCACCGGGGAGCTGTTTTTT. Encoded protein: CATSDSSRHLSGTGELFF.

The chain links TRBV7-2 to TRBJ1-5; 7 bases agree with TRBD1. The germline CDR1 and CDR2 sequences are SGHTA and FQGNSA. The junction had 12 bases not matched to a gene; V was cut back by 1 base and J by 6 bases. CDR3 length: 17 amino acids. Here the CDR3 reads CASSLEGRGALGQPQHF. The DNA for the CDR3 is TGTGCCAGCAGCTTAGAGGGCAGGGGGGCTTTAGGTCAGCCCCAGCATTTT. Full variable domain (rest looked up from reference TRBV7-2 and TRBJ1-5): GAGVSQSPSNKVTEKGKDVELRCDPISGHTALYWYRQSLGQGLEFLIYFQGNSAPDKSGLPSDRFSAERTGGSVSTLTIQRTQQEDSAVYLCASSLEGRGALGQPQHFGDGTRLSIL.

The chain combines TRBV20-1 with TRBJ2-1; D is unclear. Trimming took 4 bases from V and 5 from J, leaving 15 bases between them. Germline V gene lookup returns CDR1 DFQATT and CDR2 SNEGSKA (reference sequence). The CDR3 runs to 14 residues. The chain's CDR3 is CSAKTPIFNNEQFF. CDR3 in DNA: TGCAGTGCTAAGACACCGATCTTTAACAATGAGCAGTTCTTC.

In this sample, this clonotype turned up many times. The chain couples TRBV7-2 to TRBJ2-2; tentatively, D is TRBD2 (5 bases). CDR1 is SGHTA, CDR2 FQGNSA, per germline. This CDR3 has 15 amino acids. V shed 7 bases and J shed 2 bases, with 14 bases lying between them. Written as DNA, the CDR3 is TGTGCCAGCATCCCCGGAGGCTTAAACACCGGGGAGCTGTTTTTT. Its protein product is CASIPGGLNTGELFF.

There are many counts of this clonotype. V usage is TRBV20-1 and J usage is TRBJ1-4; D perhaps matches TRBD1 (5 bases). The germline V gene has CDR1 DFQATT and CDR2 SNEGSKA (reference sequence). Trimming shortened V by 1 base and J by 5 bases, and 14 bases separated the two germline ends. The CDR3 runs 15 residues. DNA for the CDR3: TGCAGTGCTAGAGTCGGGGGACGCAGGAATGAAAAACTGTTTTTT. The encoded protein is CSARVGGRRNEKLFF.

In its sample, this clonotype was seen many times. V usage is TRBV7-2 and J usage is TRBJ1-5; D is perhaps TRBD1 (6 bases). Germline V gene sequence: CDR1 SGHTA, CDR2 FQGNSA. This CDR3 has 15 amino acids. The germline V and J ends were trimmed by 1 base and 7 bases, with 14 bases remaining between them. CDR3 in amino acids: CASSLDGYRVQPQHF. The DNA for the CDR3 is TGTGCCAGCAGCTTAGACGGGTACAGGGTACAGCCCCAGCATTTT. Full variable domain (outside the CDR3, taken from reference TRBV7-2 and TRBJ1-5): GAGVSQSPSNKVTEKGKDVELRCDPISGHTALYWYRQSLGQGLEFLIYFQGNSAPDKSGLPSDRFSAERTGGSVSTLTIQRTQQEDSAVYLCASSLDGYRVQPQHFGDGTRLSIL.